Listed below are T cell receptor beta chains from one sample, sequenced in a study of blood T cell repertoires in COVID-19. Clones were read by immunoSEQ multiplex PCR, and TCRdb kept only the in-frame ones, dropping some. The sample gives fewer than 200,000 clones, 70% to 90% of which show up once; roughly 8% is in the top ten. Sequenced sample: peripheral blood. Receptors originate from a man aged 40-50 years who had recovered from COVID-19. CDR3s include the opening cysteine and the closing phenylalanine or tryptophan. The order of the fields is V gene, J gene, CDR3 protein.

>TRBV2|TRBJ2-5
CASSGDRDQTQYF
>TRBV19|TRBJ1-4
CASHDRDRGKLFF
>TRBV7-2|TRBJ2-1
CASSFGVYNEQFF
>TRBV5-5|TRBJ1-1
CASSLLDSNTEAFF
>TRBV2|TRBJ2-3
CASSKTGTDTQYF
>TRBV9|TRBJ2-2
CASSVYSGNTGELFF
>TRBV7-6|TRBJ2-2
CASSPTGGNTGELFF
>TRBV2|TRBJ1-5
CASSDVWDRGRGSNQPQHF
>TRBV6-5|TRBJ2-5
CASSYFGTAGETQYF
>TRBV7-8|TRBJ1-4
CASSQAGVNEKLFF
>TRBV19|TRBJ1-1
CASTRPQGRNTEAFF
>TRBV2|TRBJ2-7
CASMGRDTNPYEQYF
>TRBV2|TRBJ1-1
CASSPRQGATTEAFF
>TRBV5-4|TRBJ2-3
CASSFQSGTDLRDTQYF
>TRBV7-9|TRBJ2-1
CASSHFPGGLGNEQFF
>TRBV9|TRBJ2-1
CASSPAGGYEQFF
>TRBV5-4|TRBJ2-5
CASSRAGQETQYF
>TRBV7-8|TRBJ1-3
CASSLDRGGSGNTIYF
>TRBV27|TRBJ2-7
CASSKIKGTIPYEQYF
>TRBV27|TRBJ2-5
CASRGQIQETQYF
>TRBV5-4|TRBJ2-1
CASSLDSGSHNEQFF
>TRBV3-1/TRBV3-2|TRBJ1-5
CASSAGDGNQPQHF
>TRBV2|TRBJ2-3
CASSALVDTQYF
>TRBV4-3|TRBJ1-1
CASSHQGQNTEAFF
>TRBV7-2|TRBJ2-5
CASSLAATAWETQYF
>TRBV28|TRBJ1-2
CASSSRQRVEDGYTF
>TRBV7-9|TRBJ2-1
CASSSRGAGGFYNEQFF
>TRBV10-3|TRBJ2-2
CAISTGTGYTGELFF
>TRBV7-2|TRBJ2-1
CASSLGQYNEQFF
>TRBV4-1|TRBJ2-3
CASSQGAERGTDTQYF
>TRBV11-3|TRBJ1-6
CASSGEGTGSSPLHF
>TRBV7-8|TRBJ2-2
CASSLMGLANTGELFF
>TRBV9|TRBJ2-7
CASSVDSFAYEQYF